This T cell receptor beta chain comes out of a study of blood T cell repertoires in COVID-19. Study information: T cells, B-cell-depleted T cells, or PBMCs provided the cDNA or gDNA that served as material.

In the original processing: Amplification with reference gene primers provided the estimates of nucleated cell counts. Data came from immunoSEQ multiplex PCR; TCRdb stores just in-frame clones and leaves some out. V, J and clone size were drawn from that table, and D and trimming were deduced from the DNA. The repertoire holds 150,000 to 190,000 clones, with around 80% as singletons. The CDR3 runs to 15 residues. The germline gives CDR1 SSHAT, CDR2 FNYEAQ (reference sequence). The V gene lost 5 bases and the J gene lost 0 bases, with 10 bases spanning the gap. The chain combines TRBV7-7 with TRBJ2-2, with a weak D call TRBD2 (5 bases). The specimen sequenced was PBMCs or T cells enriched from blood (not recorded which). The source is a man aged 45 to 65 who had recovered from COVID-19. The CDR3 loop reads CASSQDSSNTGELFF. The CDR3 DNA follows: TGTGCCAGCAGCCAGGACTCGTCGAACACCGGGGAGCTGTTTTTT.